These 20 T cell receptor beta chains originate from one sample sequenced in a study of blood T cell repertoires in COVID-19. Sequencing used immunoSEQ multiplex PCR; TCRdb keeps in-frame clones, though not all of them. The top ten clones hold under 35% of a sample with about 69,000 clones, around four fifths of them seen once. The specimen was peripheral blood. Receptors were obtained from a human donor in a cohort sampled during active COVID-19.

In DNA, the CDR3 is TGTGCCAGCAGCGTCGTCGGGTCCCTCTATGGCTACACCTTC. Its translation: CASSVVGSLYGYTF. The chain employs TRBV7-9 and TRBJ1-2, with D uncertain. This CDR3 has 14 residues. CDR1 is SEHNR and CDR2 is FQNEAQ in the germline V gene (reference sequence). V was trimmed by 5 bases and J by 4 bases, leaving 14 bases between them.

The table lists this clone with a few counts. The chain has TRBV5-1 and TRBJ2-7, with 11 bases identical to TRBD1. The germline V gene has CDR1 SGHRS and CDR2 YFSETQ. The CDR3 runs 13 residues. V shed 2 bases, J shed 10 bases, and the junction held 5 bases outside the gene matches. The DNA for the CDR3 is TGCGCCAGCAGCTTCCGGGACAGGGGGTCCCAGTACTTC. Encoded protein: CASSFRDRGSQYF.

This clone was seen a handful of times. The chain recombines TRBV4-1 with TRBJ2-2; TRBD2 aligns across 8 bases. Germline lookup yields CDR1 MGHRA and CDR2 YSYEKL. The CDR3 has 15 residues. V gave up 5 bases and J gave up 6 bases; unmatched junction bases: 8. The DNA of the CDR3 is TGCGCCAGCAGCGGTCCGGGACTAGGGGCCGGGGAGCTGTTTTTT. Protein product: CASSGPGLGAGELFF.

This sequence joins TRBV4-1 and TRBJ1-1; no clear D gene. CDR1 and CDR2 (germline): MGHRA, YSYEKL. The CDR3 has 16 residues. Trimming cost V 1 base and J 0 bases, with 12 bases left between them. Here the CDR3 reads CASSQVRQTLNTEAFF. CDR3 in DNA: TGCGCCAGCAGCCAAGTGAGGCAGACCCTGAACACTGAAGCTTTCTTT.

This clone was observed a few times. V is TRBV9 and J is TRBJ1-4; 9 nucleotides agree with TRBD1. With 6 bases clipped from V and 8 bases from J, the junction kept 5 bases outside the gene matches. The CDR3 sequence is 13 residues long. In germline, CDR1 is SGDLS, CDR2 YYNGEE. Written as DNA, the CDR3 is TGTGCCAGCAAGGGACAGGGAACGGAAAAACTGTTTTTT. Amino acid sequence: CASKGQGTEKLFF.

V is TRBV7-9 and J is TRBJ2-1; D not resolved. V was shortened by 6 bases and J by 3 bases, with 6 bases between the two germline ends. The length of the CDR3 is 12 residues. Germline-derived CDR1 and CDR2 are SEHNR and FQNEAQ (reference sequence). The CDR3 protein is CASSQDYNEQFF. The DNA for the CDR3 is TGTGCCAGCAGTCAGGACTACAATGAGCAGTTCTTC.

The CDR3 spells CASSSGGLFNYGYTF. CDR3 bases: TGTGCCAGCAGCTCTGGTGGGCTTTTTAACTATGGCTACACCTTC. V is TRBV28 and J is TRBJ1-2; no reliable D call. From germline, CDR1 is MDHEN and CDR2 SYDVKM. The CDR3 runs to 15 residues. Trimming cost V 6 bases and J 1 base, with 15 bases left between them.

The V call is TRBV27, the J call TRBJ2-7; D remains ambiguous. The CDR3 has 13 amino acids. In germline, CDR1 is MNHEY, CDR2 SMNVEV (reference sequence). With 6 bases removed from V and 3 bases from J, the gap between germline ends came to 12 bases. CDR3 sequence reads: CASSLSPNYEQYF. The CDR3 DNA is TGTGCCAGCAGCCTAAGCCCCAACTACGAGCAGTACTTC.

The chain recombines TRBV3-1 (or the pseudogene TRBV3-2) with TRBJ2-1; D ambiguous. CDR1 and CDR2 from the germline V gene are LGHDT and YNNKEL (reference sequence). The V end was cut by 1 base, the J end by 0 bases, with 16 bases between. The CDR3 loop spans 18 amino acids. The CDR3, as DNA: TGTGCCAGCAGCCAAGGATCTGTTGGGCAGATCTCCTACAATGAGCAGTTCTTC. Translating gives CASSQGSVGQISYNEQFF.

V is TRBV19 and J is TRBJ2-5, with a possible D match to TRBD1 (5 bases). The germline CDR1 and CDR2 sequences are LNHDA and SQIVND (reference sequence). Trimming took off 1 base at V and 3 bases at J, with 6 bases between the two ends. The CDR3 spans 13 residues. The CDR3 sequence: CASSIGREETQYF. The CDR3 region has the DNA TGTGCCAGTAGTATAGGCAGGGAAGAGACCCAGTACTTC.

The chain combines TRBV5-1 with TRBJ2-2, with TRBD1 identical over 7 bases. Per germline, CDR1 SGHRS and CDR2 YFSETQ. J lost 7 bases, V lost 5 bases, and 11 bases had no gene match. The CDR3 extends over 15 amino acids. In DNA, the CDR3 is TGCGCCAGCAGATTTACCGGGACAGAAGGCGGGGAGCTGTTTTTT. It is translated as CASRFTGTEGGELFF.

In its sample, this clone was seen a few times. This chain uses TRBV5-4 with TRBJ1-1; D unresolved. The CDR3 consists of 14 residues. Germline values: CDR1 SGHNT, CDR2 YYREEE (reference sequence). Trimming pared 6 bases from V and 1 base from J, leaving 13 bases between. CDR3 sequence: CASTSRSANTEAFF. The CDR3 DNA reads TGTGCCAGCACTTCGAGGTCAGCGAACACTGAAGCTTTCTTT.

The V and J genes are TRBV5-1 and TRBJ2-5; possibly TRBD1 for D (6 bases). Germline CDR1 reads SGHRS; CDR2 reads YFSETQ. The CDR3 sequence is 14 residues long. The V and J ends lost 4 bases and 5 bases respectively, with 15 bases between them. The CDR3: CASSLRGLGETQYF. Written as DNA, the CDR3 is TGCGCCAGCAGCCTCAGGGGTCTCGGGGAGACCCAGTACTTC.

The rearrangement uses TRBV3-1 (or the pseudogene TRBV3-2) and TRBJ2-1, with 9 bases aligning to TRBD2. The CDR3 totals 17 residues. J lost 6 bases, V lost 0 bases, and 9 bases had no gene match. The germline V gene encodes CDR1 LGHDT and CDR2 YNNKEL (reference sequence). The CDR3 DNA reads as TGTGCCAGCAGCCAAGATGAGCGAAGCGGGGGGCGCAATGAGCAGTTCTTC. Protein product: CASSQDERSGGRNEQFF.

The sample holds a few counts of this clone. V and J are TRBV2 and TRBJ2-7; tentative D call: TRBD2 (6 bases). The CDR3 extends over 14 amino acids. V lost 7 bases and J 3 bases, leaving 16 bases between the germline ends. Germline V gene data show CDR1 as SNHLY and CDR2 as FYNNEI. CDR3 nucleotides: TGTGCCAGCACCACCTTCGGGGGTCTCTACGAGCAGTACTTC. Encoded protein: CASTTFGGLYEQYF. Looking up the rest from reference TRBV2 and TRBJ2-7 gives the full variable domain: EPEVTQTPSHQVTQMGQEVILRCVPISNHLYFYWYRQILGQKVEFLVSFYNNEISEKSEIFDDQFSVERPDGSNFTLKIRSTKLEDSAMYFCASTTFGGLYEQYFGPGTRLTVT.

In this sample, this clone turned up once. CDR3 sequence (DNA): TGTGCCAGCTCACCACTGCCCGGGGCAACTAATGAAAAACTGTTTTTT. It encodes CASSPLPGATNEKLFF. This sequence joins TRBV18 and TRBJ1-4; D is undetermined. Germline CDR1 KGHSH, CDR2 LQKENI. Deletions cut 1 base from V and 0 bases from J, with 9 bases between. The CDR3 contains 16 residues.

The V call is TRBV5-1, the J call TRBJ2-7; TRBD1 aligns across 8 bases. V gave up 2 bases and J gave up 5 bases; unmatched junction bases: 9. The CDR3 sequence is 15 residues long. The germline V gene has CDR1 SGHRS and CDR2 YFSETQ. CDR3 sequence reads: CASSLFQGARNEQYF. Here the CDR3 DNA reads TGCGCCAGCAGCTTATTCCAGGGGGCGCGCAACGAGCAGTACTTC.

CDR3 coding DNA: TGCGCCAGCAGACCGGGACAGGGGGTGGGGGAGCAGTACTTC. Encoded protein: CASRPGQGVGEQYF. This rearrangement joins TRBV4-1 to TRBJ2-7, with 11 bases identical to TRBD1. The CDR3 has 14 amino acids. With 6 bases clipped from V and 7 bases from J, the junction kept 8 bases outside the gene matches. Germline CDR1 reads MGHRA; CDR2 reads YSYEKL.

Written as DNA, the CDR3 is TGTGCCAGCAGTTACTCCGGCCGGGCCTACGAGCAGTACTTC. This codes for CASSYSGRAYEQYF. This sequence joins TRBV6-5 and TRBJ2-7; D uncertain. The CDR3 loop spans 14 amino acids. Trimming took 0 bases from V and 2 from J, leaving 8 bases between them. CDR1 is MNHEY and CDR2 is SVGAGI in the germline V gene.

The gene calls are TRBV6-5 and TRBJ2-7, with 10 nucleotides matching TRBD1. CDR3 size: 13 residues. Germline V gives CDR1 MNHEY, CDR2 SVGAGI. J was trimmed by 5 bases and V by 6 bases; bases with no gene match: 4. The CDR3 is CASRGGQGNEQYF. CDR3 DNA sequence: TGTGCCAGCAGGGGGGGACAGGGGAACGAGCAGTACTTC.